This T cell receptor (beta chain) comes out of a study of shared clonotypes between healthy human individuals. The wider study: Two women and a few men aged 18 to 49 served as donors.

Germline CDR1 and CDR2: SEHNR and FQNEAQ (reference sequence). V lost 3 bases and J lost 3; bases outside the gene matches: 3. CDR3 size: 14 residues. CD8 cells classed as naive were CD45RO-negative and positively selected for CCR7, excluding terminally differentiated effector memory CD45RA+ cells. Study-wide results and caveats: Large sequencing depth failed to make sorted-subset sequencing complete, rarefaction showed.

In the source study's methods: Filtering differed because ImmunoSEQ produced junction-only sequences that carried no quality scores. Sequencing used immunoSEQ multiplex PCR; TCRdb keeps in-frame clones, though not all of them. The V and J calls and the clone size are those of that table, but D and trimming were determined from the DNA. The sample records some 580,000 clones, 95% to 98% being singletons. Regarding this clone: Its antigen remains unknown.

The chain couples TRBV7-9 to TRBJ2-7; TRBD1 aligns across 9 bases. Specimen: naive CD8+ T cells sorted from blood. The origin of this receptor is a man between 25 and 39 years old in good health. The CDR3 nucleotides read TGTGCCAGCAGCTTGAACAGGGGGCTCTACGAGCAGTACTTC. It translates to CASSLNRGLYEQYF.